This entry describes one T cell receptor (beta chain). No antigen is known for it. Germline CDR1 MNHEY, CDR2 SVGAGI. The V end lost 5 bases, the J end lost 2 bases, and 12 bases lay between the germline ends. This CDR3 has 14 amino acids. Assay: immunoSEQ multiplex PCR; the TCRdb copy retains only in-frame clones and omits some. The sample lists about 160,000 clones, around nine tenths occurring once. The data are from a study of lymphopenia after photon versus proton radiotherapy. Study-level points and caveats: Proton therapy kept repertoires fairly stable, unlike photons, which gained effector/memory cells. Post-nadir diversity loss with photons came from oligoclonal expansion, particularly CD8+ Temra cells.

The sequencing used peripheral blood, collected from a patient treated with photon-based radiotherapy. The rearrangement joins TRBV6-5 to TRBJ2-5, with D maybe TRBD1 (6 bases). The clonotype originates from a man aged 50 or older with gastric cancer. The CDR3, as DNA: TGTGCCAGCAGTCGGAGACAGGCTCAAGAGACCCAGTACTTC. It yields the protein CASSRRQAQETQYF.